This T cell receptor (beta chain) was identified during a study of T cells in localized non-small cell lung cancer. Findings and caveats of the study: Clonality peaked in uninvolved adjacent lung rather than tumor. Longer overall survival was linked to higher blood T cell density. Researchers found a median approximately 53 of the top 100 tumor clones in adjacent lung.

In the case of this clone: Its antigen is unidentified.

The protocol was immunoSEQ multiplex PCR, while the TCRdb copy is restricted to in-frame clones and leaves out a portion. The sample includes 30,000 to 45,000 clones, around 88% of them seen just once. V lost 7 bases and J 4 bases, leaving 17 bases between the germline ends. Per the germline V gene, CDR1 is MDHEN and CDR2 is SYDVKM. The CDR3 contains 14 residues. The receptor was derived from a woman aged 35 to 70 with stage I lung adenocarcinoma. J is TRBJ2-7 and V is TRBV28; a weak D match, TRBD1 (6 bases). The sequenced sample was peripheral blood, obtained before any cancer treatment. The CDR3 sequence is CASMSSGAPYEQYF. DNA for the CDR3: TGTGCCAGCATGTCTTCAGGGGCCCCTTACGAGCAGTACTTC.